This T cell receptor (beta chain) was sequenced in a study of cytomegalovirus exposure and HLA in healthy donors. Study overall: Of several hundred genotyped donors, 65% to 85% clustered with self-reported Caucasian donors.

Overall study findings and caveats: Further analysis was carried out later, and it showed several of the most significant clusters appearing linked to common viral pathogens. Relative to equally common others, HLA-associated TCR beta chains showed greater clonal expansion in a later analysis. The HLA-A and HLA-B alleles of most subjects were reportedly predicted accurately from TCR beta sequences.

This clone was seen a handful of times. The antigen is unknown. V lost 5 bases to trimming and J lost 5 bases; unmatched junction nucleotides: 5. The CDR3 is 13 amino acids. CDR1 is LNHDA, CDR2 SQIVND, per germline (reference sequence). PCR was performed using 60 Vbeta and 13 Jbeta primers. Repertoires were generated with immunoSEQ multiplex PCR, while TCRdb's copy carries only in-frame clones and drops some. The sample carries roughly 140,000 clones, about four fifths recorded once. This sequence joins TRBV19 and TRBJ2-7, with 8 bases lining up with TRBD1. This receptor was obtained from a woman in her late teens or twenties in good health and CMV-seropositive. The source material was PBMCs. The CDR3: CASSSLDRDEQYF. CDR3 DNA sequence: TGTGCCAGTAGTTCCTTGGACAGGGACGAGCAGTACTTC.